Listed below are T cell receptor beta chains from one sample, sequenced in a study of cytomegalovirus exposure and HLA in healthy donors. The table came from immunoSEQ multiplex PCR; TCRdb's copy has only in-frame clones and leaves some out. The data hold roughly 330,000 clones, with roughly nine tenths observed a single time. The source material was PBMCs. The receptors were sampled from a woman in her thirties in good health and CMV-seropositive. CDR3s include the opening cysteine and the closing phenylalanine or tryptophan. The order of the fields is V gene, CDR3 protein.

TRBV5-1,CASSLPSGITGELFF
TRBV27,CASSLDNTDTQYF
TRBV6-1,CASSEEGLVGETQYF
TRBV2,CASSEGNRVSTEAFF
TRBV6-1,CASSEASNQPQHF
TRBV4-1,CASSQVGQGYEQYF
TRBV2,CASSEFRALNQPQHF
TRBV25-1,CASSGTSGINEQFF
TRBV7-9,CASSSGLQPHYGYTF
TRBV28,CASSTNRGLQETQYF
TRBV6-1,CASRGGRRVSGELFF
TRBV28,CASNSHSLSYEQYF
TRBV18,CASSPLWTAIGELFF
TRBV6-5,CASRTGGFNTGELFF
TRBV4-2,CASSPPHLRQEKLFF
TRBV14,CASSLGGQGFREKLFF
TRBV6-5,CASSSPQAGRGTQYF
TRBV6-1,CASRQGVGEAFF
TRBV30,CAWTGGYEQYF
TRBV6-6,CASRRDGPSYEQYF
TRBV2,CASSEPGQNNSPLHF
TRBV19,CASSMIPGGELFF
TRBV5-1,CASFRPDRADAGEETQYF
TRBV5-1,CASSPRTSTGGNTEAFF
TRBV20-1,CSADDLNEQFF
TRBV18,CASSLTSGTPQEQYF
TRBV15,CATSRDRGPTDTQYF
TRBV2,CASSSGVSNQPQHF
TRBV7-3,CASSKGQGSNEKLFF
TRBV5-4,CASSRPRGEYDYGYTF
TRBV6-5,CASSYGPGLLGEQYF
TRBV29-1,CSVSTGASNQPQHF
TRBV28,CASSFERAWHKETQYF
TRBV2,CASRGQGYEQYF
TRBV15,CATSSKRLAAGYEQYF
TRBV27,CASSRRASAGGNPDTQYF
TRBV9,CASSETDRVYGYTF
TRBV5-6,CASSFSYEQYF
TRBV29-1,CSVSGLQGGNTIYF
TRBV5-1,CASSPSPGWASGSTGELFF
TRBV15,CATSIHTRIPSNEQFF
TRBV7-3,CASTLDSNTGELFF